This is a list of T cell receptor beta chains from one sample in a study of T cells in Graves' hyperthyroidism and ophthalmopathy. TCRdb re-analysed the multiplex PCR reads in MiXCR, keeping a single row per CDR3 protein. The sample consists of 450,000 to 600,000 distinct CDR3 sequences, about 20% of them appearing once. The material sequenced was blood. The receptors here all came from a man between 35 and 55 years old with Graves' ophthalmopathy. Both conserved end residues are part of each CDR3. Each record gives: clone size, J gene, D gene, V gene, CDR3 DNA, CDR3 protein. The D gene is left open where the match is weak. Not all rows give a size; the values are once, few, many and, for expanded clones, a class.

many	TRBJ1-2	TRBD1	TRBV3-1	TGTGCCAGCAGCCGTCCCGGGACAGGGACTGGCTACACCTTC	CASSRPGTGTGYTF
once	TRBJ2-7	NA	TRBV12-3/TRBV12-4	TGTGCCAGCAGTTCGGGCCTCAGGGTATGGCAGTACTTC	CASSSGLRVWQYF
NA	TRBJ2-3	NA	TRBV5-1	TGCGCCAGCAGCCCCCACAGCACAGATACGCAGTATTTT	CASSPHSTDTQYF
many	TRBJ2-3	TRBD1	TRBV11-3	TGTGCCAGCAGCCCGGGACAGGGAAGAACAGATACGCAGTATTTT	CASSPGQGRTDTQYF
many	TRBJ2-3	NA	TRBV7-8	TGTGCCAGCACAAGGATGGCCGTGAGCACAGATACGCAGTATTTT	CASTRMAVSTDTQYF
few	TRBJ1-5	NA	TRBV2	TGTGCCAGCAGCGCAGGGGTCGGGAATCAGCCCCAGCATTTT	CASSAGVGNQPQHF
many	TRBJ2-7	NA	TRBV7-9	TGTGCCAGCAGCTCCGAGTTCGGGGCCGAGCAGTACTTC	CASSSEFGAEQYF
NA	TRBJ2-1	NA	TRBV29-1	TGCAGCCCGCCGGTTTCCGGGACAAAGGGGGACAATGAGCAGTTCTTC	CSPPVSGTKGDNEQFF
NA	TRBJ2-5	TRBD2	TRBV19	TGTGCCAGTAGTCCGGGGGGGACTAGAGGAGAGACCCAGTACTTC	CASSPGGTRGETQYF
NA	TRBJ2-7	NA	TRBV20-1	TGCAGTGCTCTCCTACATGAGGCTAAAGAGCAGTACTTC	CSALLHEAKEQYF
many	TRBJ2-3	TRBD2	TRBV18	TGTGCCAGCAGCCCTTTAGCGGGGGGGAGCACAGATACGCAGTATTTT	CASSPLAGGSTDTQYF
few	TRBJ1-4	NA	TRBV28	TGTGCCAGCACCCAGGGAGACGAAAAACTGTTTTTT	CASTQGDEKLFF
few	TRBJ1-2	TRBD1	TRBV19	TGTGCCAGTAGTACTTCGACAGGGGGGTTTTATGGCTACACCTTC	CASSTSTGGFYGYTF
many	TRBJ1-1	NA	TRBV2	TGTGCCAGCATGTTTGGGCGAACAGAGGGTACTGAAGCTTTCTTT	CASMFGRTEGTEAFF
few	TRBJ2-7	NA	TRBV30	TGTGCCTGGAGTATCACCCTGGGCTACGAGCAGTACTTC	CAWSITLGYEQYF
NA	TRBJ2-3	NA	TRBV11-2	TGTGCCAGCAGCTTCCCACTACTACTAGAGAACACGCAGTATTTT	CASSFPLLLENTQYF
many	TRBJ2-7	NA	TRBV7-3	TGTGCCAGCAGCATCGCTGGGGGCGTCGCCTACGAGCAGTACTTC	CASSIAGGVAYEQYF
many	TRBJ2-5	TRBD2	TRBV11-1	TGTGCCAGCAGCATTACCAGGAGGTCGGCTAGCGGAATCCAAGAGACCCAGTACTTC	CASSITRRSASGIQETQYF
NA	TRBJ1-2	TRBD1	TRBV7-2	TGTGCCAGCAGCCTCCGACAGGGTAGTGTCTATGGCTACACCTTC	CASSLRQGSVYGYTF
few	TRBJ1-4	TRBD1	TRBV20-1	TGCAGTGCTAGGGGACAGGCTGAAAAACTGTTTTTT	CSARGQAEKLFF
many	TRBJ2-3	TRBD2	TRBV28	TGTGCCAGCACCACCAGCGCTAGCGGGTTTGGGGCAGATACGCAGTATTTT	CASTTSASGFGADTQYF
NA	TRBJ1-2	NA	TRBV18	TGTGCCAGCACACTCCGGACTGATGGCTACACCTTC	CASTLRTDGYTF
NA	TRBJ1-4	TRBD1	TRBV20-1	TGCAGTGCTATGTTCGTCTTACAGGGGGAAAAACTGTTTTTT	CSAMFVLQGEKLFF
NA	TRBJ2-1	NA	TRBV3-1	TGTGCCAGCAGCCAGGGGTTGGGACTGGGTACCTACAATGAGCAGTTCTTC	CASSQGLGLGTYNEQFF
many	TRBJ2-7	NA	TRBV11-2	TGTGCCAGCAGCTCACACCTCACAGGGCGGGAGCAGTACTTC	CASSSHLTGREQYF
NA	TRBJ2-1	NA	TRBV4-1	TGCGCCAGCAGCCAGGGGACTTTCCAGTCGGGTTTCAATGAGCAGTTCTTC	CASSQGTFQSGFNEQFF
NA	TRBJ2-7	NA	TRBV11-2	TGTGCCAGCAGCTTAAGTGAGGGCCCCGGCCTGGAGCAGTACTTC	CASSLSEGPGLEQYF
many	TRBJ2-7	NA	TRBV11-2	TGTGCCAGCAGCTACGACAGGAGCTCCTACGAGCAGTACTTC	CASSYDRSSYEQYF
many	TRBJ1-1	TRBD1	TRBV11-2	TGTGCCAGCAGCACCCTCCGGACAGGGCCCCTGAACACTGAAGCTTTCTTT	CASSTLRTGPLNTEAFF
NA	TRBJ1-1	NA	TRBV29-1	TGCAGCGTTGCAGGGGTTTCTGAAGCTTTCTTT	CSVAGVSEAFF
many	TRBJ2-7	NA	TRBV2	TGTGCCAGCAGTGAGGGGATCCAGAACGAGCAGTACTTC	CASSEGIQNEQYF
many	TRBJ1-1	NA	TRBV12-3/TRBV12-4	TGTGCCAGCAGTCAGGGCTCCACTGAAGCTTTCTTT	CASSQGSTEAFF
few	TRBJ2-7	TRBD2	TRBV27	TGTGCCAGCAGTCGATACTCGGGGGGGGGCCATTCCTACGAGCAGTACTTC	CASSRYSGGGHSYEQYF
many	TRBJ1-1	NA	TRBV20-1	TGCAGTGCTAGTTTGGGGGTCGGGACTGAAGCTTTCTTT	CSASLGVGTEAFF
many	TRBJ2-7	NA	TRBV27	TGTGCGAGCGGGACAGCGAGCTCCTACGAGCAGTACTTC	CASGTASSYEQYF
NA	TRBJ1-1	NA	TRBV5-1	TGCGCCAGCAGCTTGGCCGGGGGGGGGGCTGAAGCTTTCTTT	CASSLAGGGAEAFF
many	TRBJ2-5	NA	TRBV11-2	TGTGCCAGCAGCTTAGATGAGAAGGCCGTTTTTCAAGAGACCCAGTACTTC	CASSLDEKAVFQETQYF
many	TRBJ2-1	NA	TRBV7-2	TGTGCCAGCAGCTCACAGGGTAGGATTGCAGACAATGAGCAGTTCTTC	CASSSQGRIADNEQFF
many	TRBJ2-1	NA	TRBV2	TGTGCCAGCAGTGAATATAGACTCTACAATGAGCAGTTCTTC	CASSEYRLYNEQFF
few	TRBJ1-5	NA	TRBV3-1	TGTGCCAGCAGCCGAGCCGGACGGACCAATCAGCCCCAGCATTTT	CASSRAGRTNQPQHF
NA	TRBJ1-6	NA	TRBV6-1	TGTGCCAGCGGGGTTGGGGGGAATTCACCCCTCCACTTT	CASGVGGNSPLHF
NA	TRBJ1-1	TRBD1	TRBV20-1	TGCAGTGCTAGAGATCTCGGCAGGGGGCTGACTGAAGCTTTCTTT	CSARDLGRGLTEAFF
many	TRBJ2-3	NA	TRBV7-2	TGTGCCAGCAGAAATACTCCGCCAGATACGCAGTATTTT	CASRNTPPDTQYF
many	TRBJ2-7	TRBD1	TRBV6-2/TRBV6-3	TGTGCCAGCAGTCCTTTCCTGAACAGGGGGCCGTACGAGCAGTACTTC	CASSPFLNRGPYEQYF
few	TRBJ1-5	NA	TRBV28	TGTGCCAGCCGTCTGGGCAATCAGCCCCAGCATTTT	CASRLGNQPQHF
NA	TRBJ2-5	TRBD1	TRBV30	TGTGCCTGGAGTGTACAGACAGGGGTCCAGTACTTC	CAWSVQTGVQYF
few	TRBJ1-1	NA	TRBV5-1	TGCGCCAGCAGCCCTACCCAGGTGAAGGGCACTGAAGCTTTCTTT	CASSPTQVKGTEAFF
NA	TRBJ1-5	NA	TRBV6-1	TGTGCCAGCCAGGAGACACAGCCCCAGCATTTT	CASQETQPQHF
NA	TRBJ2-1	TRBD1	TRBV12-3/TRBV12-4	TGTGCCACCCAGGGGGAGCAGCAGTTCTTC	CATQGEQQFF
NA	TRBJ1-5	NA	TRBV12-3/TRBV12-4	TGTGCCAGCAACCCCGGAGGGGCAGTCGGACAGCCCCAGCATTTT	CASNPGGAVGQPQHF
NA	TRBJ2-7	TRBD1	TRBV5-5	TGTGCCAGCAGCTGGGGACAGGCTGCCTACGAGCAGTACTTC	CASSWGQAAYEQYF
few	TRBJ1-5	NA	TRBV15	TGTGCCACCAGCAGCGGGACCCCGGGCGGCAATCAGCCCCAGCATTTT	CATSSGTPGGNQPQHF
many	TRBJ1-1	NA	TRBV30	TGTGCCTGGAGGGCCTGGGGACGGGAGAACACTGAAGCTTTCTTT	CAWRAWGRENTEAFF